The present entry profiles one TCR beta chain with its context. The sample is drawn from a study of blood T cell repertoires in COVID-19. The CDR3 covers 15 residues. V was cut by 5 bases and J by 8 bases, with 21 bases left in between. Germline assignment: CDR1 MDHEN and CDR2 SYDVKM. Profiling relied on immunoSEQ multiplex PCR, and the TCRdb table lists in-frame clones only, not all of them. Of 150,000 to 200,000 clones detected, roughly 80% appear once; the ten largest clones hold approximately 15%. The receptor was derived from a man aged 25-40 years with active or convalescent COVID-19. The chain joins TRBV28 to TRBJ1-2, with a weak D call TRBD1 (5 bases). Sequencing was done on a sample of peripheral blood. DNA of the CDR3: TGTGCCAGCAGTCGCCCAACCGGGGGGAGAGGGGGCTACACCTTC. Residues: CASSRPTGGRGGYTF.